Below, one TCR beta chain is given with its context. Its cognate antigen is unknown. The source of the sample is a study of T cell responses to AZD1222 COVID-19 vaccine. Regarding the study as a whole: Scientists sampled the repertoires only once the peak T cell response had passed. With two AZD1222 doses given, Spike-specific TCR breadth and depth both rose. CD4 TCRs associated with vaccination spanned spike, dominating at 160-218 and 743-854. Clonal diversity was possibly underestimated, and the donors were mostly white British, with more females.

Profiling relied on immunoSEQ multiplex PCR, and the TCRdb table lists in-frame clones only, not all of them. The sample carries about 150,000 clones, approximately 85% recorded once. Deletions cut 0 bases from V and 3 bases from J, with 6 bases between. CDR3 length: 13 residues. Germline V lookup: CDR1 SGDLS, CDR2 YYNGEE. The chain combines TRBV9 with TRBJ1-1, with D possibly TRBD1 on 5 matching bases. Sequenced here: peripheral blood, sampled 28 days after the second dose of the MenACWY control vaccine. The receptor's source is an adult who received the MenACWY meningococcal vaccine as a control. The DNA of the CDR3 is TGTGCCAGCAGCGTAGGAGGGGACACTGAAGCTTTCTTT. Its protein is CASSVGGDTEAFF.